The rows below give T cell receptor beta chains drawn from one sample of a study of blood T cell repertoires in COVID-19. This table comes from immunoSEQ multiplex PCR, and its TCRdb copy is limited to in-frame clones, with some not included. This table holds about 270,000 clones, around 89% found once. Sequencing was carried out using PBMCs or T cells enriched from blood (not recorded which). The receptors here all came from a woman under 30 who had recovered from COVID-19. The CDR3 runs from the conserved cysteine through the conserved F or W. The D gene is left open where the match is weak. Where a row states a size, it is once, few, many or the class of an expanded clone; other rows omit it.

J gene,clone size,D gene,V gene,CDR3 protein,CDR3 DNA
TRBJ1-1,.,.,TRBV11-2,CASSLGRVTEAFF,TGTGCCAGCAGCTTAGGGAGGGTTACTGAAGCTTTCTTT
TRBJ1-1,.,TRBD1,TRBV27,CASSLYRGRNTEAFF,TGTGCCAGCAGTTTGTACAGGGGGCGGAACACTGAAGCTTTCTTT
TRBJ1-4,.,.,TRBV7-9,CASTKDNSNEKLFF,TGTGCCAGCACTAAAGACAATTCTAATGAAAAACTGTTTTTT
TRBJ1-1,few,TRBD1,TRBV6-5,CASGYRGTGNTEAFF,TGTGCCAGCGGATACCGGGGGACAGGAAACACTGAAGCTTTCTTT
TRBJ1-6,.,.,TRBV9,CASSVGRGAHSPLHF,TGTGCCAGCAGCGTAGGCAGGGGCGCGCATTCACCCCTCCACTTT
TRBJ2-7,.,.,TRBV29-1,CSARGSSFSYEQYF,TGCAGCGCCAGGGGTTCCTCCTTCTCCTACGAGCAGTACTTC
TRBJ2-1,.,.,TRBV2,CASSESRYRVTNEQFF,TGTGCCAGCAGTGAAAGCAGGTACAGGGTTACCAATGAGCAGTTCTTC
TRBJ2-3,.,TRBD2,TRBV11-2,CASSSYVAGTDTQYF,TGTGCCAGCAGCTCATATGTAGCGGGGACAGATACGCAGTATTTT
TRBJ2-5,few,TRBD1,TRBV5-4,CASSVSGTGGGKTQYF,TGTGCCAGCAGCGTCTCCGGGACAGGGGGCGGGAAGACCCAGTACTTC
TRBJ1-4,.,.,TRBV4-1,CASNRATNEKLFF,TGCGCCAGCAACAGGGCAACTAATGAAAAACTGTTTTTT
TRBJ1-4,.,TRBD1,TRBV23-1,CASRRQGCQHEKLFF,TGCGCCAGCAGGAGACAGGGATGCCAACATGAAAAACTGTTTTTT
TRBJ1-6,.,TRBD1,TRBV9,CASSPRGTANSPLHF,TGTGCCAGCAGCCCCCGGGGGACAGCGAATTCACCCCTCCACTTT
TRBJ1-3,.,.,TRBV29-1,CSVSQGNTIYF,TGCAGCGTTAGCCAAGGAAACACCATATATTTT
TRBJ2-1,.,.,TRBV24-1,CATSDSDSSSYNEQFF,TGTGCCACCAGTGATTCCGACAGCAGCTCCTACAATGAGCAGTTCTTC
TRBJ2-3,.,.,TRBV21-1,CASPGLALGGTQYF,TGTGCCAGCCCAGGATTGGCCCTGGGTGGTACGCAGTATTTT
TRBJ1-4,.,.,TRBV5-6,CASSLGFSANEKLFF,TGTGCCAGCAGCTTGGGTTTCTCGGCTAATGAAAAACTGTTTTTT
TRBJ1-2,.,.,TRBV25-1,CASSPYGPYRGYTF,TGTGCCAGCAGTCCCTACGGTCCCTATCGGGGCTACACCTTC
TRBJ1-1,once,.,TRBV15,CATSRGRANTEAFF,TGTGCCACCAGCAGGGGCAGGGCGAACACTGAAGCTTTCTTT
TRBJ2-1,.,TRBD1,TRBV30,CAWRRDRGHEQFF,TGTGCCTGGAGGCGAGACAGGGGACATGAGCAGTTCTTC
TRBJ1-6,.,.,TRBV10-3,CAISETTGNSPLHF,TGTGCCATCAGTGAGACAACAGGGAATTCACCCCTCCACTTT
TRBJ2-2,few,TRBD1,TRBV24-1,CATSGDRQGGTGELFF,TGTGCCACCAGTGGGGACAGACAGGGGGGCACCGGGGAGCTGTTTTTT
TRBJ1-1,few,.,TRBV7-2,CASSLGIDLNTEAFF,TGTGCCAGCAGCTTAGGGATCGACTTGAACACTGAAGCTTTCTTT
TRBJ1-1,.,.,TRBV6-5,CASSYVRGRVEAFF,TGTGCCAGCAGTTACGTAAGGGGAAGGGTAGAAGCTTTCTTT
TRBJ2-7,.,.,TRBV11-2,CASSSPRGFYEQYF,TGTGCCAGCAGCTCACCCAGGGGCTTCTACGAGCAGTACTTC
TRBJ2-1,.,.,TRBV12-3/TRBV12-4,CASRQGFAEQFF,TGTGCCAGCAGGCAGGGGTTTGCTGAGCAGTTCTTC
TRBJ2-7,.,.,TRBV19,CASSINGATYEQYF,TGTGCCAGTAGTATTAATGGGGCTACCTACGAGCAGTACTTC
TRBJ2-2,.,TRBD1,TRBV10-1,CASSAPGQGKVTLNTGELFF,TGCGCCAGCAGCGCACCGGGACAGGGGAAAGTGACCCTAAACACCGGGGAGCTGTTTTTT
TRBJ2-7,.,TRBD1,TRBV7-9,CASSTPPGQGLFYEQYF,TGTGCCAGCAGCACCCCACCGGGACAGGGGCTTTTTTACGAGCAGTACTTC
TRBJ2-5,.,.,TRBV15,CATQTGVARIEETQYF,TGTGCCACCCAAACCGGCGTAGCCCGAATTGAAGAGACCCAGTACTTC
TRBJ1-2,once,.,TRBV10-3,CAISARSLGEIGGYTF,TGTGCCATCAGTGCGAGGTCCTTGGGAGAAATAGGTGGCTACACCTTC
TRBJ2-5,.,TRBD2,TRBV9,CASSAPPQAGKETQYF,TGTGCCAGCAGCGCCCCCCCGCAAGCGGGGAAAGAGACCCAGTACTTC
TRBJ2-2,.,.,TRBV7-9,CASSYGTPVGELFF,TGTGCCAGCAGTTACGGGACTCCAGTCGGGGAGCTGTTTTTT
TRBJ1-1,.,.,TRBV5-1,CASSLAAGRAFF,TGCGCCAGCAGCTTGGCGGCAGGGCGAGCTTTCTTT
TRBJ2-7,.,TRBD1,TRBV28,CASSLRGQASEQYF,TGTGCCAGCAGTTTAAGGGGACAGGCGAGCGAGCAGTACTTC
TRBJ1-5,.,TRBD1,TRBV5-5,CASSLADRGGQPQHF,TGTGCCAGCAGCTTGGCCGACAGGGGGGGACAGCCCCAGCATTTT
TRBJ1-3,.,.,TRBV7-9,CASSPGVSGNTIYF,TGTGCCAGCAGTCCAGGGGTCTCAGGAAACACCATATATTTT
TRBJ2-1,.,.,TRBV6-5,CASRLSGSSYNEQFF,TGTGCCAGCAGACTCTCGGGGAGCTCCTACAATGAGCAGTTCTTC
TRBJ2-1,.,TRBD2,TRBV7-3,CASSLFERGAYNEQFF,TGTGCCAGCAGCTTATTCGAGCGGGGGGCCTACAATGAGCAGTTCTTC